This TCR beta chain derives from a study of identical twins. Study-level findings and limits: Clonotypes of the beta chain that were abundant in cord blood carried fewer insertions (memory repertoires showed none).

Addition of a universal primer site occurred through template switching, and cDNA carried unique molecular identifiers. Each CDR3 protein is one row after TCRdb ran MiXCR on the 5' RACE reads. The sample contains over 200,000 distinct CDR3 sequences, over 9.5% of which appear only once. V shed 5 bases, J shed 9 bases, and the junction held 7 bases outside the gene matches. Germline loops: CDR1 DFQATT, CDR2 SNEGSKA (reference sequence). There are 12 residues in the CDR3. Comment on this clonotype: Its antigen is currently unknown.

Each donor was a healthy Caucasian. The sample comprised memory T cells sorted from blood. J is TRBJ2-3 and V is TRBV20-1; TRBD2 matches 8 bases. The source is a man in his fifties in good health. CDR3 sequence reads: CSAEQRETTQYF. CDR3 coding DNA: TGCAGTGCTGAGCAGCGGGAGACGACGCAGTATTTT.